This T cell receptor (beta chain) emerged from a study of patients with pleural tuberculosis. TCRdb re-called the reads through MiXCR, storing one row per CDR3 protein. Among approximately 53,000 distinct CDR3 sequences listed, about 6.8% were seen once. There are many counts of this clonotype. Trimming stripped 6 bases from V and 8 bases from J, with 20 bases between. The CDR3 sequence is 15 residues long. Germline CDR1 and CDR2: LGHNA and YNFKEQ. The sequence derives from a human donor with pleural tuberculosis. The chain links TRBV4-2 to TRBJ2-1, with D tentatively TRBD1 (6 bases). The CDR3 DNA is TGTGCCAGCAGAACGGGGATGGGGGCTACATATGAGCAGTTCTTC. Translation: CASRTGMGATYEQFF.